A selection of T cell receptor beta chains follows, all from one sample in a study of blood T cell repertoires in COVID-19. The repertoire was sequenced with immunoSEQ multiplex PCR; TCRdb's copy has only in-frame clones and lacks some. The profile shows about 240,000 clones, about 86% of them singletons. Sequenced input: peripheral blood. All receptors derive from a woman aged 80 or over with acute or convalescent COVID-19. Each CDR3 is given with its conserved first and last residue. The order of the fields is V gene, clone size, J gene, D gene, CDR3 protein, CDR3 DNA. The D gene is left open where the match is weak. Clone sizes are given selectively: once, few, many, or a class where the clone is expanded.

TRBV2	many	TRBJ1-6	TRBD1	CASAQGVHNSPLHF	TGTGCCAGCGCTCAGGGGGTACATAATTCACCCCTCCACTTT
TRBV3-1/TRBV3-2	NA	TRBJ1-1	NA	CASSHEVGEDTEAFF	TGTGCCAGCAGCCATGAGGTAGGGGAGGACACTGAAGCTTTCTTT
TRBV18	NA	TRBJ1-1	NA	CASSAQGTMNTEAFF	TGTGCCAGCTCAGCGCAGGGGACCATGAACACTGAAGCTTTCTTT
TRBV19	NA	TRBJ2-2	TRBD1	CASSTADRAAGELFF	TGTGCCAGTAGTACAGCGGACAGGGCGGCCGGGGAGCTGTTTTTT
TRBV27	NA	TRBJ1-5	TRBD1	CASSLSGTGVNQPQHF	TGTGCCAGCAGTTTATCGGGGACAGGCGTCAATCAGCCCCAGCATTTT
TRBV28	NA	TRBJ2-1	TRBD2	CASSRTSGPYNEQFF	TGTGCCAGCAGCCGAACTAGCGGGCCCTACAATGAGCAGTTCTTC
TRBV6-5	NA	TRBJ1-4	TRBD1	CASTDRVNEKLFF	TGTGCCAGCACAGACAGGGTCAATGAAAAACTGTTTTTT
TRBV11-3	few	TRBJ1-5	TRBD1	CASSFLGQKDLSNQPQHF	TGTGCCAGCAGCTTTCTGGGACAGAAAGACCTTAGCAATCAGCCCCAGCATTTT
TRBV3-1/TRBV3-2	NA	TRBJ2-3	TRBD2	CASSFGLVGTQYF	TGTGCCAGCAGCTTCGGACTAGTGGGTACGCAGTATTTT
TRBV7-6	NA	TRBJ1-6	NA	CASSSRAGAYNSPLHF	TGTGCCAGCAGCTCCAGGGCTGGGGCCTATAATTCACCCCTCCACTTT
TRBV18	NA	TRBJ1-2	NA	CASSQGRGPPMDGYTF	TGTGCCAGCTCACAGGGCAGGGGACCCCCCATGGATGGCTACACCTTC
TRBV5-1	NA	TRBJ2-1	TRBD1	CASSLEGDRGSGEQFF	TGCGCCAGCAGCTTGGAAGGGGACAGGGGATCCGGTGAGCAGTTCTTC
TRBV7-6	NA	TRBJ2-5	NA	CASQRTAQETQYF	TGTGCCAGCCAAAGGACAGCACAAGAGACCCAGTACTTC
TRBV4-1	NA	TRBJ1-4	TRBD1	CASSQGWGQGEEKLFF	TGCGCCAGCAGCCAAGGATGGGGACAGGGAGAAGAAAAACTGTTTTTT
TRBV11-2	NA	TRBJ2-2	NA	CASSFRLGRGVSGELFF	TGTGCCAGCAGCTTTCGGCTAGGCAGGGGAGTATCCGGGGAGCTGTTTTTT
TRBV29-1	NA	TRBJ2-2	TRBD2	CSATGGAVGELFF	TGCAGCGCCACGGGGGGGGCCGTCGGGGAGCTGTTTTTT
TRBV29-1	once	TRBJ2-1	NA	CSVEPALGQYNEQFF	TGCAGCGTTGAACCTGCCTTGGGCCAATACAATGAGCAGTTCTTC
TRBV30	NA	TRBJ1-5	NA	CAWSVQANQPQHF	TGTGCCTGGAGTGTTCAGGCGAATCAGCCCCAGCATTTT
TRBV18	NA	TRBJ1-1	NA	CASLQAANTEAFF	TGTGCCAGTCTTCAGGCAGCCAACACTGAAGCTTTCTTT
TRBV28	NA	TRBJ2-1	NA	CASIRPGGAEQFF	TGTGCCAGCATTCGACCAGGAGGGGCTGAGCAGTTCTTC
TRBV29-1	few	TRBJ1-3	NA	CSVGTSAGNTIYF	TGCAGCGTTGGGACATCGGCTGGAAACACCATATATTTT
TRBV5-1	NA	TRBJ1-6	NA	CASSLAAGQNSPLHF	TGCGCCAGCAGCTTGGCGGCAGGGCAGAATTCACCCCTCCACTTT
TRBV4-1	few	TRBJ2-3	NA	CASSQPTPARVNTQYF	TGCGCCAGCAGCCAACCTACACCAGCGCGGGTGAATACGCAGTATTTT
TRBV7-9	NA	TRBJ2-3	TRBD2	CASSFDGGGADTQYF	TGTGCCAGCAGCTTCGATGGCGGGGGGGCAGATACGCAGTATTTT
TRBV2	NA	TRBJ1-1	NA	CASSVRGPTEAFF	TGTGCCAGCAGCGTGCGGGGGCCCACTGAAGCTTTCTTT
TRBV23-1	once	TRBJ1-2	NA	CASSQSRVVPYGYTF	TGCGCCAGCAGTCAATCGAGGGTCGTCCCCTATGGCTACACCTTC
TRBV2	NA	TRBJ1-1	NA	CASSVVMNTEAFF	TGTGCCAGCAGTGTTGTTATGAACACTGAAGCTTTCTTT
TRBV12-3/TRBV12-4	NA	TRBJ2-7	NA	CASSYADYEQYF	TGTGCCAGCAGTTATGCAGACTACGAGCAGTACTTC
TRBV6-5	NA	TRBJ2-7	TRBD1	CASSGQGVYEQYF	TGTGCCAGCAGCGGACAGGGGGTGTACGAGCAGTACTTC
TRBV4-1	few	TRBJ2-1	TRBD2	CASSQDQGLGLAGPSSYNEQFF	TGCGCCAGCAGCCAAGATCAGGGTTTGGGACTAGCGGGCCCGAGCTCCTACAATGAGCAGTTCTTC
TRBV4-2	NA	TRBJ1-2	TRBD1	CASSLTGALDGGYTF	TGTGCCAGCAGTCTAACAGGGGCCTTGGATGGGGGCTACACCTTC
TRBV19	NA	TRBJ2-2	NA	CASSNSGGTGELFF	TGTGCCAGTAGCAACTCAGGGGGGACCGGGGAGCTGTTTTTT
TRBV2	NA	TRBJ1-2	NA	CASSDQGYGYTF	TGTGCCAGCAGTGATCAGGGCTATGGCTACACCTTC
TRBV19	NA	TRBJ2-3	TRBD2	CASSKSGGANTQYF	TGTGCCAGTAGTAAGAGCGGGGGAGCCAATACGCAGTATTTT
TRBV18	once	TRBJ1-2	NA	CASSPRADGYTF	TGTGCCAGCTCACCTCGCGCGGATGGCTACACCTTC
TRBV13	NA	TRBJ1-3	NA	CASSFSREISGNTIYF	TGTGCCAGCAGCTTTTCCAGGGAAATCTCTGGAAACACCATATATTTT
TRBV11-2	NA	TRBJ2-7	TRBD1	CASSTPGQGVGEQYF	TGTGCCAGCAGCACCCCGGGACAGGGTGTGGGCGAGCAGTACTTC
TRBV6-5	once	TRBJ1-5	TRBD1	CASSRDRGEGQPQHF	TGTGCCAGCAGTCGCGACAGGGGTGAAGGTCAGCCCCAGCATTTT
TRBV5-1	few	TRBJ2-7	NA	CASSGNRVDEQYF	TGCGCCAGCAGCGGAAACAGGGTTGACGAGCAGTACTTC
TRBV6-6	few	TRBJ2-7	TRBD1	CASSHRDSSYEQYF	TGTGCCAGCAGTCACCGGGACAGCTCCTACGAGCAGTACTTC
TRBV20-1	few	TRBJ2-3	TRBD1	CSASTGTGWGTDTQYF	TGCAGTGCTAGTACCGGGACAGGGTGGGGCACAGATACGCAGTATTTT
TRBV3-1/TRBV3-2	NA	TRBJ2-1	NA	CASSQDHRGAYVTYNEQFF	TGTGCCAGCAGCCAAGACCACCGGGGGGCCTATGTTACCTACAATGAGCAGTTCTTC
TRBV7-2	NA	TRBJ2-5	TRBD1	CASSSGTGERETQYF	TGTGCCAGCAGCTCCGGGACAGGGGAACGGGAGACCCAGTACTTC
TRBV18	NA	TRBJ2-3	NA	CASSPPAGPDTQYF	TGTGCCAGCTCACCACCGGCGGGACCAGATACGCAGTATTTT
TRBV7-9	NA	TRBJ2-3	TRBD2	CASSSLSNGGADTDTQYF	TGTGCCAGCAGCTCCCTCTCTAACGGGGGGGCGGACACAGATACGCAGTATTTT